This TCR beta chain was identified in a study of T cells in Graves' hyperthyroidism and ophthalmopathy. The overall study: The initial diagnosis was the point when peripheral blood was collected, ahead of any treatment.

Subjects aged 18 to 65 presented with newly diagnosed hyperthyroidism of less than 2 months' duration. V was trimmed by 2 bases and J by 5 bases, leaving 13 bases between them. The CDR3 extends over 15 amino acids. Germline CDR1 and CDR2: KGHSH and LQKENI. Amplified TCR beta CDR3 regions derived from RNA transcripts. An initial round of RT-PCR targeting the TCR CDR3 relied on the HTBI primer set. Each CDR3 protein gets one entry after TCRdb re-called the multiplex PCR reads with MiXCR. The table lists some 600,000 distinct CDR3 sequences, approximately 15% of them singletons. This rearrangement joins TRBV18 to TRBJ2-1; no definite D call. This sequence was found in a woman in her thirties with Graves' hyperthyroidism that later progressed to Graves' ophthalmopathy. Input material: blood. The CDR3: CASSPTTQWDNEQFF. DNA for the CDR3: TGTGCCAGCTCACCAACGACACAGTGGGACAATGAGCAGTTCTTC.